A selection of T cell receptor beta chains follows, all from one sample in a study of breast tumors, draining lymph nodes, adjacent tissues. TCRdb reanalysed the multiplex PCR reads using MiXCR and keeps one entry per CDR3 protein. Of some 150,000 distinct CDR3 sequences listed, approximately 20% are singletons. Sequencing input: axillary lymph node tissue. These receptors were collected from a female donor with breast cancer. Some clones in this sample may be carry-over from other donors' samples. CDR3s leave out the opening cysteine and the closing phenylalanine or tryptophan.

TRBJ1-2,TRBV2,ASQQNTASGGYT
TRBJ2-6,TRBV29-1,SVALTGGANVLT
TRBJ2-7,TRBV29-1,SGGEVYEQY
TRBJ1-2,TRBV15,ATSRDLAVNYGYT
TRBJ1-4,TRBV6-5,ASSPRTVAEKLF
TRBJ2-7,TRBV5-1,ASSLGPGGTTYEQY
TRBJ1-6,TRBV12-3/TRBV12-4,ASSFGNSPLH
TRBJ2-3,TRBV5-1,ASSTDGSSTDTQY
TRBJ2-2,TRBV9,ASSLEGSGRAPNTGELF
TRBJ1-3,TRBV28,ASSFLGPTRREPGNTIY
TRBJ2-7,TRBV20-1,SAFGLAGTEQY
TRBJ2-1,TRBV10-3,AISEPAGKYNEQF
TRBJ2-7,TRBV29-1,SATKGGYEQY
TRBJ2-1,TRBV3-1,ASSTGLVCEQF
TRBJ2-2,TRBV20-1,SAPTGINTGELF
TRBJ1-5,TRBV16,ASSQSGDPNQPQH
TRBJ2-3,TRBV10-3,AIGRGALGGSSTDTQY
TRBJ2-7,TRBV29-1,SAGRQVSSYEQY
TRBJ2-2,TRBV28,ASATGLGTGELF
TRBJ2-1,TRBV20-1,SARDRDRGHFFSYNEQF
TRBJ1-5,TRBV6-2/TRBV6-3,ASSYSAGDHQPQH
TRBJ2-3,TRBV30,ALLGLAGGPADTQY
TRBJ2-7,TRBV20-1,SATSGRANYEQY
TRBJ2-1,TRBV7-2,ASSSALGQDNEQF
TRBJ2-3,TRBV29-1,SVEPYTDTQY
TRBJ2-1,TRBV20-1,SARKRYNEQF
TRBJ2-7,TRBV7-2,ASSLVGAPLPYEQY
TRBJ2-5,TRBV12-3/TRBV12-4,ASSLWGRETRY